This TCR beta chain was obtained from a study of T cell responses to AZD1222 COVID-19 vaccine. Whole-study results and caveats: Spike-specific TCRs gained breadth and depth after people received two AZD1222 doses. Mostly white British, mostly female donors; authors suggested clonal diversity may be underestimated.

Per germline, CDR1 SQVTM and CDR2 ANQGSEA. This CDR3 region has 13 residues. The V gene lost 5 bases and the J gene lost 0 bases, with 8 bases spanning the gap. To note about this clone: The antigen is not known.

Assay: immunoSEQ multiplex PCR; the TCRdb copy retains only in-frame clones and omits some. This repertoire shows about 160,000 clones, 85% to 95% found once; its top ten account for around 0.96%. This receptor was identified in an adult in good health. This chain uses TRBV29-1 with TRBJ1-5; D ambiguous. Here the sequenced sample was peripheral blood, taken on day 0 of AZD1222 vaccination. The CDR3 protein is CSVLWDSNQPQHF. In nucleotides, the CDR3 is TGCAGCGTTTTGTGGGATAGCAATCAGCCCCAGCATTTT.